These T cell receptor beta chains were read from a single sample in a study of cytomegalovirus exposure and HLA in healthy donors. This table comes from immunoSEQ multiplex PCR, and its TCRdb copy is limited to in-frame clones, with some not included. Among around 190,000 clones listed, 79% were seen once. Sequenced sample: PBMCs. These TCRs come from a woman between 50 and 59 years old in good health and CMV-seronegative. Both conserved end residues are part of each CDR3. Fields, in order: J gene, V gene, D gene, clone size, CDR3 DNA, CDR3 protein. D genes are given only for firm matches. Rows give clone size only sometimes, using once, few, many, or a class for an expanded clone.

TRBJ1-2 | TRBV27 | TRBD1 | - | TGTGCCAGCGGGACAGGTAGATATGGCTACACCTTC | CASGTGRYGYTF
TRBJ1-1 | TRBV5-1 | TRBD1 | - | TGCGCCAGCAGCTTGGCATCCGGGACAGGGAACACTGAAGCTTTCTTT | CASSLASGTGNTEAFF
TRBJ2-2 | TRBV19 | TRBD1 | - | TGTGCTTCCCGGGACAGGGTTAACACCGGGGAGCTGTTTTTT | CASRDRVNTGELFF
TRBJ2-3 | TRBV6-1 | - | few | TGTGCCAGCAGTGAAGTTACAGGGATAACAGATACGCAGTATTTT | CASSEVTGITDTQYF
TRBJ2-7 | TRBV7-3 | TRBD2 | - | TGTGCCAGCAGCTTCGGACTAGCGGGTCTAGGAGAGCAGTACTTC | CASSFGLAGLGEQYF
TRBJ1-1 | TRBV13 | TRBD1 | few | TGTGCCAGCAGCCTAGACAGGGGAGCTGCTTTCTTT | CASSLDRGAAFF
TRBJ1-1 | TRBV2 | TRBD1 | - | TGTGCCAGCGGGGACAGTTCCTTGAAGCCTGAAGCTTTCTTT | CASGDSSLKPEAFF
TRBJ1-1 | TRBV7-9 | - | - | TGTGCCAGCAGCTCCCTTTTTGGGCTGGGCACTGAAGCTTTCTTT | CASSSLFGLGTEAFF
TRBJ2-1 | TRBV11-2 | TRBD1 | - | TGTGCCAGCAGCTTGGGCGACAGGGACAATGAGCAGTTCTTC | CASSLGDRDNEQFF
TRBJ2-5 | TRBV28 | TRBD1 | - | TGTGCCAGCAGGCCCTCGGGACAGCAAGAGACCCAGTACTTC | CASRPSGQQETQYF
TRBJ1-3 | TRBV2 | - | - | TGTGCCAGCAGTACACAGGGTTTGGCTGGAAACACCATATATTTT | CASSTQGLAGNTIYF
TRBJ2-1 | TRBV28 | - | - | TGTGCCAGCAGTGGCGGGGTTCGGTCCTACAATGAGCAGTTCTTC | CASSGGVRSYNEQFF
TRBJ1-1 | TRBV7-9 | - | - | TGTGCCAGCAGCTTAGCTCAGACGGGGGGCGCGAGGACTGAAGCTTTCTTT | CASSLAQTGGARTEAFF
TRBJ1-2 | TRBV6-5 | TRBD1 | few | TGTGCCAGCAGCCGTGGGACAGGGGAAGGGGGCTACACCTTC | CASSRGTGEGGYTF
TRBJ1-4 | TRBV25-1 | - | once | TGTGCCAGCAGTGAGGGGGGTCTTAATGAAAAACTGTTTTTT | CASSEGGLNEKLFF
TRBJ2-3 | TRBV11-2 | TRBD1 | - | TGTGCCAGCAGCGGTAACAGGGGTACAACAGATACGCAGTATTTT | CASSGNRGTTDTQYF
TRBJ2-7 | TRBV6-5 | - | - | TGTGCCAGCAGTTCCCCTCGGCGGGGATCCTACGAGCAGTACTTC | CASSSPRRGSYEQYF
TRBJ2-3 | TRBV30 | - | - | TGTGCCTGGAGTGCCGGACAGACCGACACAGATACGCAGTATTTT | CAWSAGQTDTDTQYF
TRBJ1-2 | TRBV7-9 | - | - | TGTGCCAGCAGCCGGACAACGGGGGGCTATGGCTACACCTTC | CASSRTTGGYGYTF
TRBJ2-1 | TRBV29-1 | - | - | TGCAGCGTCCAGGTGGGCTTAAGCTCCTACAATGAGCAGTTCTTC | CSVQVGLSSYNEQFF
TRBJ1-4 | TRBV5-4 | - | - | TGTGCCAGCAGCCCCGACGGGGGTCTTGGTGAAAAACTGTTTTTT | CASSPDGGLGEKLFF
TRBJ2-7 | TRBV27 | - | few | TGTGCCAGCAGTTTAAAGGGGAAACCCGGGACAAAGTACTTC | CASSLKGKPGTKYF
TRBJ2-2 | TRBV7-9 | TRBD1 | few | TGTTCCAGCAGCCTTGGGACAGGTTTCTACACCGGGGAGCTGTTTTTT | CSSSLGTGFYTGELFF
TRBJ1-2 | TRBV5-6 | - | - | TGTGCCAGCAGCTTGGACAGAAACTATGGCTACACCTTC | CASSLDRNYGYTF
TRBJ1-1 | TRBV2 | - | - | TGTGCCAGCATTCCGGAGATGAACACTGAAGCTTTCTTT | CASIPEMNTEAFF
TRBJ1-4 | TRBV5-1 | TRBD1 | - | TGCGCCAGCAGCCAAGGACAGGGAAAGAGTGAAAAACTGTTTTTT | CASSQGQGKSEKLFF
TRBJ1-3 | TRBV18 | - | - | TGTGCCAGCTCATCCATTTCTGGAAACACCATATATTTT | CASSSISGNTIYF
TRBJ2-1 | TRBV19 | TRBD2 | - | TGTGCCAGTGGGGCTAGCGGGAAGACCTTCTCCTACAATGAGCAGTTCTTC | CASGASGKTFSYNEQFF
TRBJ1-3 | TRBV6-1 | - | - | TGTGCCAGCATCTTCGGAGTCTCTGGAAACACCATATATTTT | CASIFGVSGNTIYF
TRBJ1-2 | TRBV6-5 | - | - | TGTGCCAGCAGTTACGGGCGGGGGTATGGCTACACCTTC | CASSYGRGYGYTF
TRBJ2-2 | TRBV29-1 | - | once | TGCAGCGTTGAAGATCGTGTGACCGGGGAGCTGTTTTTT | CSVEDRVTGELFF
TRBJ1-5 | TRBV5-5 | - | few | TGTGCCAGCAGCTTGGCACAGGGCTATCAGCCCCAGCATTTT | CASSLAQGYQPQHF
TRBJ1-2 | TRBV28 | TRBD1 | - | TGTGCCAGCAGTTCCCCGGGACAGGGAATCTCGTCCTATGGCTACACCTTC | CASSSPGQGISSYGYTF
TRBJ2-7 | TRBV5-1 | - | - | TGCGCCAGCAGTCGGACACGAACCTACGAGCAGTACTTC | CASSRTRTYEQYF
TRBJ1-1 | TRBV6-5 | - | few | TGTGCCAGCAGTTACCGTAACACTGAAGCTTTCTTT | CASSYRNTEAFF
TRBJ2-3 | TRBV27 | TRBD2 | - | TGTGCCAGCAGTTTGGGGACTACCCCAGAGTTGGGGCAGTATTTT | CASSLGTTPELGQYF
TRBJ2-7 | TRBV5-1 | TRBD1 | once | TGCGCCAGCAGCCCCCGGGACAGATCAGGCGAGCAGTACTTC | CASSPRDRSGEQYF
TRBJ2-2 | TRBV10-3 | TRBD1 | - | TGTGCCATCTCCTCAGGGACAGGGGGCACCGGGGAGCTGTTTTTT | CAISSGTGGTGELFF
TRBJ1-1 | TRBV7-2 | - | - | TGTGCCAGCAGCTTAGGCGGGGGCACTGAAGCTTTCTTT | CASSLGGGTEAFF
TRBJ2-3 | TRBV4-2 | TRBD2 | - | TGTGCCAGCAGCCAGGGAGCGGGAGGGCCAACAGATACGCAGTATTTT | CASSQGAGGPTDTQYF
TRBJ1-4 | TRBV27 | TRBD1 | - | TGTGCCAGCAGTCCCCCGACAGGGGTAGGGAATGAAAAACTGTTTTTT | CASSPPTGVGNEKLFF
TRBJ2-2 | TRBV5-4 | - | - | TGTGCCAGCTCCAGAAAGGGGGACACCGGGGAGCTGTTTTTT | CASSRKGDTGELFF
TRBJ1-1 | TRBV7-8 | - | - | TGTGCCAGCAGCGACAGGCTACAGAACACTGAAGCTTTCTTT | CASSDRLQNTEAFF
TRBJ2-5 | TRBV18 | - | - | TGTGCCAGCTCACCACGTCCAGGCGTAGAGACCCAGTACTTC | CASSPRPGVETQYF
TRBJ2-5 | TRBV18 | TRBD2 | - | TGTGCCAGCTCAAGAGGGCTAGCGGGAGCGGTTGAGACCCAGTACTTC | CASSRGLAGAVETQYF
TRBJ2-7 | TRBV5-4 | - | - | TGTGCCAGCAGCTTGGATTGGAGGGACGAGCAGTACTTC | CASSLDWRDEQYF
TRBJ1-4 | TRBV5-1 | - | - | TGCGCCAGCAGCGGGGGGACTAATGAAAAACTGTTTTTT | CASSGGTNEKLFF
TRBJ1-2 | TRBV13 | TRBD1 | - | TGTGCCAGCAGCCCCACCGGACAGGGAGACTATGGCTACACCTTC | CASSPTGQGDYGYTF